The sequence of this T cell receptor beta chain was determined in a study of shared clonotypes between healthy human individuals. This table comes from immunoSEQ multiplex PCR, and its TCRdb copy is limited to in-frame clones, with some not included. Here the sample spans just over 2,000,000 clones, 90% to 95% being singletons. Germline V lookup: CDR1 KGHSH, CDR2 LQKENI. The CDR3 has 16 residues. This clone appeared once. The junction departs from germline at one end; a sequencing error may be responsible. Sequencing used naive CD4+ T cells sorted from blood. Subset reported: CD45RA+ positively selected. The receptor comes from a man aged 18 to 29 in good health. This sequence joins TRBV18 and TRBJ1-6; 7 bases map to TRBD1. The DNA for the CDR3 is TGTGCCAGCTCACCATTCGGACAGGCCTACAATTCACCCCTCCACTTT. Protein product: CASSPFGQAYNSPLHF.